This TCR beta chain was obtained from a study of T cell changes during pregnancy in multiple sclerosis. Profiled with immunoSEQ multiplex PCR; TCRdb holds only in-frame clones, not every one. The sample lists fewer than 80,000 clones, 80% to 95% seen once, with approximately 2% in the top ten. Trimming at V came to 5 bases and at J to 7 bases, leaving 1 base not matched to a gene. The germline V gene has CDR1 GTSNPN and CDR2 SVGIG (reference sequence). The CDR3 loop spans 12 amino acids. This receptor was obtained from a female donor in good health, enrolled as a control in a pregnancy study. This sequence joins TRBV30 and TRBJ1-4, with TRBD1 matching 10 bases. The input for sequencing was peripheral blood, taken in the third trimester of pregnancy. CDR3 sequence reads: CAWGQGGEKLFF. DNA of the CDR3: TGTGCCTGGGGACAGGGGGGTGAAAAACTGTTTTTT.